These 21 T cell receptor beta chains were all obtained from the same sample, sequenced in a study of shared clonotypes between healthy human individuals. The assay was immunoSEQ multiplex PCR, and TCRdb's table has in-frame clones only and misses some. The sample shows about 520,000 clones, about 78% of them seen only once. What was sequenced was PBMCs. The receptor source for this set is a middle-aged woman in good health. Some clones in this sample may be carry-over from other donors' samples.

J is TRBJ1-1 and V is TRBV7-2; 7 bases match TRBD1. The CDR3 is 15 amino acids. The V and J ends lost 1 base and 4 bases, in that order; junction bases with no gene match: 6. Germline V gene lookup returns CDR1 SGHTA and CDR2 FQGNSA. The CDR3 spells CASSLVPRGVTEAFF. In nucleotides, the CDR3 is TGTGCCAGCAGCTTAGTCCCCAGGGGGGTCACTGAAGCTTTCTTT. Using reference TRBV7-2 and TRBJ1-1 for the parts outside the CDR3, the full variable domain is GAGVSQSPSNKVTEKGKDVELRCDPISGHTALYWYRQSLGQGLEFLIYFQGNSAPDKSGLPSDRFSAERTGGSVSTLTIQRTQQEDSAVYLCASSLVPRGVTEAFFGQGTRLTVV.

J is TRBJ1-2 and V is TRBV30; no reliable D call. CDR1 and CDR2 from the germline V gene are GTSNPN and SVGIG (reference sequence). The V end was cut by 2 bases, the J end by 4 bases, with 11 bases between. The CDR3 covers 13 residues. CDR3 region: CAWSSTITYGYTF. DNA of the CDR3: TGTGCCTGGAGTTCAACGATTACCTATGGCTACACCTTC. The full variable domain, in which reference TRBV30 and TRBJ1-2 provide the parts outside the CDR3, is SQTIHQWPATLVQPVGSPLSLECTVEGTSNPNLYWYRQAAGRGLQLLFYSVGIGQISSEVPQNLSASRPQDRQFILSSKKLLLSDSGFYLCAWSSTITYGYTFGSGTRLTVV.

This chain connects TRBV29-1 to TRBJ2-5, with unresolved D. Germline loops: CDR1 SQVTM, CDR2 ANQGSEA. V lost 5 bases to trimming and J lost 1 base, with 8 bases between them. The CDR3 sequence is 12 residues long. The CDR3 sequence is CSVLTPQETQYF. The CDR3 nucleotides are TGCAGCGTTTTGACACCCCAAGAGACCCAGTACTTC.

This chain connects TRBV7-8 to TRBJ2-7; D is undetermined. Germline values: CDR1 SGHVS, CDR2 FQNEAQ. Trimming took 5 bases from V and 7 from J, leaving 18 bases between them. This CDR3 has 14 amino acids. The CDR3 nucleotides read TGTGCCAGCAGCGATCCCAGACGACTTGTTGAGCAGTACTTC. Translated, it gives CASSDPRRLVEQYF.

V is TRBV19 and J is TRBJ2-3; D uncertain. This CDR3 spans 16 amino acids. Germline CDR1 reads LNHDA; CDR2 reads SQIVND (reference sequence). V lost 1 base and J 1 base, leaving 12 bases between the germline ends. The CDR3 DNA is TGTGCCAGTAGTATAGCACCGACTCGTCGCACAGATACGCAGTATTTT. Translated, it gives CASSIAPTRRTDTQYF.

V gene TRBV4-1 combines with J gene TRBJ2-7, with 8 bases that match TRBD1. The trim removed 1 base at V and 4 bases at J, leaving 6 bases unmatched. Germline assignment: CDR1 MGHRA and CDR2 YSYEKL. The CDR3 runs 15 residues. CDR3 protein: CASSQAGTGGYEQYF. CDR3 in DNA: TGCGCCAGCAGCCAAGCCGGGACAGGAGGTTACGAGCAGTACTTC.

This clone came up a few times. V gene TRBV9 combines with J gene TRBJ1-6; 10 bases line up with TRBD1. Trimming at V came to 3 bases and at J to 10 bases, leaving 10 bases not matched to a gene. Germline V CDR1 and CDR2: SGDLS, YYNGEE. The CDR3 is 16 amino acids. The CDR3 bases are TGTGCCAGCAGCGCCGGGACAGGGGCATTGGGCTCACCCCTCCACTTT. This encodes CASSAGTGALGSPLHF. The full variable domain, its missing parts supplied by reference TRBV9 and TRBJ1-6, is DSGVTQTPKHLITATGQRVTLRCSPRSGDLSVYWYQQSLDQGLQFLIQYYNGEERAKGNILERFSAQQFPDLHSELNLSSLELGDSALYFCASSAGTGALGSPLHFGNGTRLTVT.

This clone was recorded at least ten times. The chain uses TRBV7-2 and TRBJ2-7; a possible D gene is TRBD2 (5 bases). This CDR3 contains 13 residues. Trimming took 5 bases from V and 3 from J, leaving 11 bases between them. Germline V gene data show CDR1 as SGHTA and CDR2 as FQGNSA. The CDR3 sequence is CASSIRGSYEQYF. For the CDR3, the DNA is TGTGCCAGCAGCATCCGGGGTAGCTACGAGCAGTACTTC.

The chain employs TRBV7-2 and TRBJ2-1; 7 bases line up with TRBD2. Germline assignment: CDR1 SGHTA and CDR2 FQGNSA. The V and J ends lost 5 bases and 6 bases, in that order; junction bases with no gene match: 10. The CDR3 loop spans 15 amino acids. CDR3 DNA sequence: TGTGCCAGCAGCCCCCTGCGGGAGCTAAGCAATGAGCAGTTCTTC. This codes for CASSPLRELSNEQFF.

V and J are TRBV7-3 and TRBJ2-1, with a weak D call TRBD2 (6 bases). Germline assignment: CDR1 SGHTA and CDR2 FQGTGA. Trimming took 5 bases from V and 8 from J, leaving 16 bases between them. The CDR3 is 14 residues long. The CDR3: CASSPTLAFDEQFF. The CDR3 coding sequence is TGTGCCAGCAGCCCGACGCTAGCGTTTGATGAGCAGTTCTTC.

The V call is TRBV18, the J call TRBJ1-3; D uncertain. Per germline, CDR1 KGHSH and CDR2 LQKENI. CDR3 length: 15 amino acids. V dropped 5 bases and J dropped 2 bases, with 13 bases sitting between them. CDR3 sequence reads: CASSKDRAAGNTIYF. CDR3 DNA: TGTGCCAGCTCAAAAGACCGAGCAGCTGGAAACACCATATATTTT.

The J gene is TRBJ2-3, the V gene TRBV5-4; TRBD1 matches 7 bases. Unmatched junction bases numbered 9, after V lost 2 bases and J lost 6 bases. The CDR3 is 15 amino acids. CDR1 is SGHNT, CDR2 YYREEE, per germline (reference sequence). The CDR3 DNA reads as TGTGCCAGCAGCTTCCGAGACAGGGAAGTTGATACGCAGTATTTT. Protein: CASSFRDREVDTQYF.

The chain links TRBV5-1 to TRBJ1-2, with a possible D match to TRBD1 (5 bases). CDR1 and CDR2 (germline): SGHRS, YFSETQ. The germline V and J ends were trimmed by 2 bases and 6 bases, with 14 bases remaining between them. There are 14 residues in the CDR3. The CDR3 DNA reads TGCGCCAGCAGCTTTTGGACAAAACCAGATGGCTACACCTTC. Protein: CASSFWTKPDGYTF.

The genes are TRBV13 and TRBJ2-5; maybe TRBD1 (5 bases). The CDR3 loop spans 10 amino acids. V was trimmed by 8 bases and J by 5 bases, leaving 6 bases between them. In germline, CDR1 is PRHDT, CDR2 FYEKMQ (reference sequence). The CDR3 region is CASAGETQYF. CDR3 bases: TGTGCCAGCGCAGGGGAGACCCAGTACTTC.

In DNA form, the CDR3 reads TGTGCCAGCAGCTTGCCGACAGGTTTGAACAATGAGCAGTTCTTC. Translated: CASSLPTGLNNEQFF. V is TRBV13 and J is TRBJ2-1, with D tentatively TRBD1 (6 bases). Between the trimmed V and J ends, which lost 3 bases and 5 bases, there was a span of 14 bases. Germline CDR1 reads PRHDT; CDR2 reads FYEKMQ (reference sequence). The CDR3 totals 15 residues.

CDR3 sequence reads: CASSLVGVADEQFF. The CDR3, as DNA: TGCGCCAGCAGCTTGGTCGGGGTAGCGGATGAGCAGTTCTTC. The chain uses TRBV5-1 and TRBJ2-1; tentative D call: TRBD2 (6 bases). V lost 0 bases and J 8 bases, leaving 12 bases between the germline ends. CDR1 is SGHRS and CDR2 is YFSETQ in the germline V gene. This CDR3 has 14 residues.

This clone was seen a handful of times. The rearrangement uses TRBV2 and TRBJ1-2, with D possibly matching TRBD1 (5 bases). Germline CDR1 and CDR2: SNHLY and FYNNEI. Trimming cost V 7 bases and J 1 base, with 10 bases left between them. CDR3 length equals 13 residues. This CDR3 is CASTGNINYGYTF. The DNA of the CDR3 is TGTGCCAGCACAGGGAATATTAACTATGGCTACACCTTC.

The gene calls are TRBV5-1 and TRBJ2-1, with 9 positions matching TRBD2. CDR1 is SGHRS and CDR2 is YFSETQ in the germline V gene. The CDR3 totals 14 residues. Unmatched junction bases numbered 3, after V lost 0 bases and J lost 8 bases. The CDR3 sequence: CASSLEGTSYEQFF. In DNA form, the CDR3 reads TGCGCCAGCAGCTTGGAGGGGACTAGCTATGAGCAGTTCTTC.

V and J are TRBV5-2 and TRBJ2-7; the table's D gene call, TRBD1, was not cross checked with the DNA. TRBV5-2 is described as a pseudogene. This CDR3 contains 17 residues. Here the CDR3 reads CASSQDPLTGKSSEQYF. The CDR3 region has the DNA TGCGCCAGCAGCCAAGATCCCCTGACAGGGAAATCGTCCGAGCAGTACTTC.

The rearrangement uses TRBV4-3 and TRBJ2-7, with D unclear. The CDR3 loop spans 14 amino acids. The V end was cut by 0 bases, the J end by 2 bases, with 8 bases between. CDR1 and CDR2 from the germline V gene are LGHNA and YSLEER. The CDR3 sequence is CASSQELRTYEQYF. The CDR3 coding sequence is TGCGCCAGCAGCCAAGAGCTGAGGACCTACGAGCAGTACTTC.

The chain is built from TRBV9 and TRBJ2-2; 10 nucleotides agree with TRBD2. Germline lookup yields CDR1 SGDLS and CDR2 YYNGEE. V trimming: 9 bases; J trimming: 7 bases; junction bases outside the gene matches: 6. This CDR3 has 13 residues. As DNA, the CDR3 is TGTGCCACCCAACGACTAGCGGGCGGGGAGCTGTTTTTT. Residues: CATQRLAGGELFF.